One sample yielded the 15 T cell receptor beta chains listed below, sequenced in a study of T cell responses to AZD1222 COVID-19 vaccine. Sequencing was performed with immunoSEQ multiplex PCR; in TCRdb, only in-frame clones are kept and a portion is missing. This table holds some 130,000 clones, about 87% found once. Source: peripheral blood, taken on day 0 of AZD1222 vaccination. These receptors were obtained from an adult in good health.

V is TRBV5-1 and J is TRBJ2-7; perhaps TRBD1 as D (5 bases). Germline CDR1 SGHRS, CDR2 YFSETQ. The CDR3 has 14 amino acids. Trimming cost V 4 bases and J 2 bases, with 13 bases left between them. The CDR3 DNA reads as TGCGCCAGCAGCCGGACATCCATCCCCTACGAGCAGTACTTC. As protein: CASSRTSIPYEQYF. Combining the CDR3 with reference TRBV5-1 and TRBJ2-7 gives the whole variable domain KAGVTQTPRYLIKTRGQQVTLSCSPISGHRSVSWYQQTPGQGLQFLFEYFSETQRNKGNFPGRFSGRQFSNSRSEMNVSTLELGDSALYLCASSRTSIPYEQYFGPGTRLTVT.

This rearrangement joins TRBV7-8 to TRBJ1-1; no clear D. CDR3 length: 15 residues. Trimming left V 1 base short and J 0 bases short, with 9 bases between. Germline CDR1 reads SGHVS; CDR2 reads FQNEAQ. CDR3 DNA sequence: TGTGCCAGCAGCTTAGGGGAAATGATGAACACTGAAGCTTTCTTT. It codes for CASSLGEMMNTEAFF.

The V and J genes are TRBV7-2 and TRBJ1-1; D gene unclear. Trimming removed 3 bases from V and 1 base from J, with 9 bases in between. Germline CDR1 and CDR2: SGHTA and FQGNSA. This CDR3 contains 14 residues. For the CDR3, the DNA is TGTGCCAGCAGCTTTCAGCTAGGGAACACTGAAGCTTTCTTT. It yields the protein CASSFQLGNTEAFF.

The J gene is TRBJ2-5, the V gene TRBV5-6; no definite D call. Germline values: CDR1 SGHDT, CDR2 YYEEEE. Trimming cost V 2 bases and J 3 bases, with 14 bases left between them. The CDR3 covers 15 residues. CDR3 sequence reads: CASSLGSIYKETQYF. The CDR3 bases are TGTGCCAGCAGCTTAGGTTCCATATACAAAGAGACCCAGTACTTC.

The sample holds one count of this clone. This sequence joins TRBV27 and TRBJ1-2, with 7 bases that match TRBD1. V shed 6 bases and J 4 bases; nucleotides not matched to a gene: 5. Germline V gene sequence: CDR1 MNHEY, CDR2 SMNVEV (reference sequence). CDR3 length: 13 residues. The CDR3 is CASRGDRAYGYTF. CDR3 coding DNA: TGTGCCAGCAGAGGGGACAGAGCCTATGGCTACACCTTC.

J is TRBJ2-5 and V is TRBV20-1; D is possibly TRBD2 (6 bases). This CDR3 is built from 15 residues. The germline V gene encodes CDR1 DFQATT and CDR2 SNEGSKA (reference sequence). V lost 3 bases and J 2 bases, leaving 16 bases between the germline ends. The CDR3 region has the DNA TGCAGTGCTAGTGTCTCTGTAGCGGTTCAAGAGACCCAGTACTTC. Translated: CSASVSVAVQETQYF.

The J gene is TRBJ2-2, the V gene TRBV5-4, with TRBD1 as a possible D gene (6 bases). Germline lookup yields CDR1 SGHNT and CDR2 YYREEE (reference sequence). V dropped 0 bases and J dropped 1 base, with 10 bases sitting between them. This CDR3 spans 16 amino acids. CDR3 protein: CASSLEGQWNTGELFF. For the CDR3, the DNA is TGTGCCAGCAGCTTGGAGGGACAATGGAACACCGGGGAGCTGTTTTTT.

J is TRBJ2-7 and V is TRBV6-5; TRBD1 is a possible D gene (6 bases). CDR1 is MNHEY, CDR2 SVGAGI, per germline. Trimming took 8 bases from V and 2 from J, leaving 19 bases between them. The CDR3 runs 15 residues. The CDR3 bases are TGTGCCAGCGGGAATCCGACAGGATATGCCTACGAGCAGTACTTC. Translating gives CASGNPTGYAYEQYF.

The V and J genes are TRBV7-6 and TRBJ2-1; 7 nucleotides match TRBD1. Germline V lookup: CDR1 SGHVS, CDR2 FNYEAQ. V shed 2 bases and J 10 bases; nucleotides not matched to a gene: 11. This CDR3 comprises 15 residues. The CDR3 bases are TGTGCCAGCAGCTTAACAGGGGAGATGGGTAACGAGCAGTTCTTC. Its translation is CASSLTGEMGNEQFF. The full variable domain, in which reference TRBV7-6 and TRBJ2-1 provide the parts outside the CDR3, is GAGVSQSPRYKVTKRGQDVALRCDPISGHVSLYWYRQALGQGPEFLTYFNYEAQQDKSGLPNDRFSAERPEGSISTLTIQRTEQRDSAMYRCASSLTGEMGNEQFFGPGTRLTVL.

The chain has TRBV18 and TRBJ1-4; D unresolved. Germline values: CDR1 KGHSH, CDR2 LQKENI. Deletions cut 1 base from V and 6 bases from J, with 6 bases between. This CDR3 spans 13 amino acids. The DNA for the CDR3 is TGTGCCAGCTCACCACAGGTTGATGAAAAACTGTTTTTT. Its translation: CASSPQVDEKLFF.

The chain carries TRBV5-4 and TRBJ2-3; D not resolved. Trimming pared 0 bases from V and 2 bases from J, leaving 7 bases between. Looked up from germline, CDR1 is SGHNT and CDR2 is YYREEE (reference sequence). The CDR3 loop spans 14 amino acids. The CDR3, as DNA: TGTGCCAGCAGCTTGGAACAGTACACAGATACGCAGTATTTT. It yields the protein CASSLEQYTDTQYF.

DNA for the CDR3: TGTGCCAGCAGTTTAAGGCAGGGGGCTGGCGAGCAGTACTTC. Its translation: CASSLRQGAGEQYF. The chain combines TRBV28 with TRBJ2-7, with 8 positions matching TRBD1. Germline lookup yields CDR1 MDHEN and CDR2 SYDVKM. The CDR3 has 14 residues. The junction had 6 bases not matched to a gene; V was cut back by 2 bases and J by 6 bases.

The chain couples TRBV27 to TRBJ2-7; the match to TRBD1 covers 8 bases. The CDR3 is 12 amino acids. V shed 8 bases and J 5 bases; nucleotides not matched to a gene: 5. In germline, CDR1 is MNHEY, CDR2 SMNVEV (reference sequence). The CDR3 DNA reads TGTGCCAGCGGCCTGACAGGGGACGAGCAGTACTTC. Protein: CASGLTGDEQYF.

The CDR3 sequence is CATAGAGAYEQYF. CDR3 nucleotides: TGTGCCACCGCGGGAGCGGGAGCCTACGAGCAGTACTTC. V is TRBV27 and J is TRBJ2-7, with 8 bases matching TRBD2. The CDR3 has 13 residues. Trimming at V came to 10 bases and at J to 2 bases, leaving 7 bases not matched to a gene. Germline assignment: CDR1 MNHEY and CDR2 SMNVEV (reference sequence).

In this sample, this clone turned up a few times. Other DNA sequences in this specimen translate into the identical CDR3. The chain recombines TRBV6-2 or TRBV6-3 with TRBJ2-7, with no clear D. V lost 0 bases to trimming and J lost 7 bases, with 4 bases between them. CDR3 length: 11 amino acids. Germline V gene lookup returns CDR1 MNHEY and CDR2 SVGEGT. The CDR3 protein is CASSYSREQYF. The CDR3 region has the DNA TGTGCCAGCAGTTACTCACGGGAGCAGTACTTC.